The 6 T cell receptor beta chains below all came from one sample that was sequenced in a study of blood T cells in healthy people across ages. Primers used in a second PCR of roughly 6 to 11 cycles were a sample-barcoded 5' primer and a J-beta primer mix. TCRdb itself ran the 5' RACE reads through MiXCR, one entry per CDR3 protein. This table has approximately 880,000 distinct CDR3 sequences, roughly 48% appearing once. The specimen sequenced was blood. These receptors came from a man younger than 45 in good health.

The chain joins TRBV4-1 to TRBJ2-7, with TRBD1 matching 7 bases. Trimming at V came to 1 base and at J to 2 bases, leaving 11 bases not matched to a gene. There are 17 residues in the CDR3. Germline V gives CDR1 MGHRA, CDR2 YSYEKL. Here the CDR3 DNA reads TGCGCCAGCAGCCAAGTACCCCCCGCAGGGGGAACCTACGAGCAGTACTTC. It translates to CASSQVPPAGGTYEQYF.

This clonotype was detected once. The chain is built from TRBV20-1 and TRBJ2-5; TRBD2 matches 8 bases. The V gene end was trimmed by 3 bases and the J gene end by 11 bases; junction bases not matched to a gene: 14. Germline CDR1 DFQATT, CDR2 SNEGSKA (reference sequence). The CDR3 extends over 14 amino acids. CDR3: CSASLAGRQHEQYF. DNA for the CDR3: TGCAGTGCTAGCCTAGCGGGCCGCCAGCATGAGCAGTACTTC.

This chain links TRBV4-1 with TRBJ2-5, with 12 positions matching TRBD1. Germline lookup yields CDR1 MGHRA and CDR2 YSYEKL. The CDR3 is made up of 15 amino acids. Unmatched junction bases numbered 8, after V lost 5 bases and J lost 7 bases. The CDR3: CASSFRDRGQGTQYF. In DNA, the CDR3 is TGCGCCAGCAGCTTCAGGGACAGGGGGCAGGGGACCCAGTACTTC.

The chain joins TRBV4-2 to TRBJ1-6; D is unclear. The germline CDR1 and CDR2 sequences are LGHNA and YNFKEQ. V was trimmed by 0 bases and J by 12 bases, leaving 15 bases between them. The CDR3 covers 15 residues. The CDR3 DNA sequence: TGTGCCAGCAGCCAAGATCTGGGCGGGTTAGGACCCCTCCACTTT. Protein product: CASSQDLGGLGPLHF.

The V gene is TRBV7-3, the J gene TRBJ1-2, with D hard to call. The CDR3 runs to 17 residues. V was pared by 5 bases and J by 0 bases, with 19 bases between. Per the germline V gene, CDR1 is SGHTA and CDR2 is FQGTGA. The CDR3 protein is CASSPFGGPRANYGYTF. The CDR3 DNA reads TGTGCCAGCAGCCCCTTCGGTGGGCCACGGGCTAACTATGGCTACACCTTC.

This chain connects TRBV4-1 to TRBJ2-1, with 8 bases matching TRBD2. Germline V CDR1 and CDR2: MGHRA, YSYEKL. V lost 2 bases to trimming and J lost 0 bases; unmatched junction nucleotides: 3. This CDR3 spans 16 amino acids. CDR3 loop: CASSQPGGGSYNEQFF. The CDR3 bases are TGCGCCAGCAGCCAACCCGGGGGGGGCTCCTACAATGAGCAGTTCTTC.